These T cell receptor beta chains were read from a single sample in a study of blood T cell repertoires in COVID-19. TCRdb keeps only in-frame clones here, not all; method: immunoSEQ multiplex PCR. The sample lists 180,000 or so clones, about 89% occurring once. Source material: peripheral blood. Source of these receptors: a man between 35 and 55 years old with active or convalescent COVID-19. The CDR3 runs from the conserved cysteine through the conserved F or W. A D gene is named only where the DNA matches it firmly. Size is stated for part of the rows, as once, few or many counts, or as a class when the clone is expanded.

len: 13
abundance: NA
j_gene: TRBJ1-1
d_gene: NA
v_gene: TRBV4-2
CDR3aa: CASSPGVNTEAFF
CDR3nt: TGTGCCAGCAGCCCAGGGGTGAACACTGAAGCTTTCTTT

len: 13
abundance: NA
j_gene: TRBJ1-1
d_gene: NA
v_gene: TRBV25-1
CDR3aa: CASRYTLETEAFF
CDR3nt: TGTGCCAGCAGATACACCCTAGAGACTGAAGCTTTCTTT

len: 15
abundance: NA
j_gene: TRBJ2-1
d_gene: NA
v_gene: TRBV3-1/TRBV3-2
CDR3aa: CASSQETRAYNEQFF
CDR3nt: TGTGCCAGCAGCCAAGAAACCAGGGCGTACAATGAGCAGTTCTTC

len: 14
abundance: NA
j_gene: TRBJ1-4
d_gene: NA
v_gene: TRBV6-5
CDR3aa: CASSSTAEGDKLFF
CDR3nt: TGTGCCAGCAGTTCAACGGCAGAGGGTGATAAACTGTTTTTT

len: 16
abundance: once
j_gene: TRBJ2-4
d_gene: TRBD1
v_gene: TRBV15
CDR3aa: CATSRGWGTGSNIQYF
CDR3nt: TGTGCCACCAGCAGAGGTTGGGGGACAGGGTCGAACATTCAGTACTTC

len: 16
abundance: NA
j_gene: TRBJ2-2
d_gene: NA
v_gene: TRBV5-4
CDR3aa: CASSFQPGQNTGELFF
CDR3nt: TGTGCCAGCAGCTTTCAACCCGGACAAAACACCGGGGAGCTGTTTTTT

len: 15
abundance: NA
j_gene: TRBJ2-5
d_gene: TRBD1
v_gene: TRBV11-2
CDR3aa: CASSPSQGAGETQYF
CDR3nt: TGTGCCAGCAGCCCATCACAGGGGGCGGGAGAGACCCAGTACTTC

len: 13
abundance: NA
j_gene: TRBJ2-1
d_gene: NA
v_gene: TRBV5-8
CDR3aa: CATTRSSYNEQFF
CDR3nt: TGTGCCACCACGCGGAGCTCCTACAATGAGCAGTTCTTC

len: 13
abundance: NA
j_gene: TRBJ1-2
d_gene: TRBD1
v_gene: TRBV10-3
CDR3aa: CAISERGRDGYTF
CDR3nt: TGTGCCATCAGTGAAAGGGGGCGAGATGGCTACACCTTC

len: 18
abundance: NA
j_gene: TRBJ1-4
d_gene: NA
v_gene: TRBV25-1
CDR3aa: CASSPSDDRRATNEKLFF
CDR3nt: TGTGCCAGCAGCCCAAGTGATGACAGGAGAGCAACTAATGAAAAACTGTTTTTT